The 21 T cell receptor beta chains listed next were all sequenced from one sample in a study of T cells in Graves' hyperthyroidism and ophthalmopathy (dated by TCRdb to between 2018 and 2021). The library was obtained by multiplex PCR. The sequencer was an Illumina HiSeq 2000. TCR beta CDR3 regions were amplified from RNA transcripts. The TCR CDR3 was subjected to a first round of RT-PCR using the HTBI primer set and the Qiagen OneStep RT-PCR kit. In-frame beta chains were kept once TCRdb had trimmed the public reads at Q25 with fastp and called clones with MiXCR. Each entry is one CDR3 protein sequence, shown with its most common DNA and genes. The sample table records some 560,000 distinct CDR3 sequences; approximately 14% of these occur just once. Clones ranked in the top ten supply roughly 7.3% of the sample. Sequencing input: blood. The source of these receptors is a woman between 25 and 40 years old with Graves' hyperthyroidism.

This clonotype was observed many times. The V gene is TRBV10-3, the J gene TRBJ1-1; maybe TRBD1 (5 bases). Deletions cut 2 bases from V and 5 bases from J, with 9 bases between. The germline V gene encodes CDR1 ENHRY and CDR2 SYGVKD. CDR3 length: 13 amino acids. DNA for the CDR3: TGTGCCATCAGTGAGGGGGGGTGGACTGAAGCTTTCTTT. As protein: CAISEGGWTEAFF.

Comment on this clonotype: A much larger clone is a single base away; this may be a read error. This chain joins TRBV20-1 and TRBJ2-2, with D perhaps being TRBD1 or TRBD2 (5 bases each). The CDR3 runs to 15 residues. Germline V gene sequence: CDR1 DFQATT, CDR2 SNEGSKA (reference sequence). The CDR3 loop is CSARTPGPYTGELSF. DNA of the CDR3: TGCAGTGCTAGAACGCCGGGACCCTACACCGGGGAGCTGTCTTTT.

The CDR3, as DNA: TGCGCCAGCAGCTGGCGACACCCGAACACCGGGGAGCTGTTTTTT. Translated, it gives CASSWRHPNTGELFF. This chain joins TRBV4-1 and TRBJ2-2, with no clear D. Germline V CDR1 and CDR2: MGHRA, YSYEKL. This CDR3 has 15 amino acids. Trimming cost V 5 bases and J 0 bases, with 10 bases left between them.

For this clonotype: As the CDR3 is not closed by the conserved phenylalanine or tryptophan, this likely results from a read error. The rearrangement links TRBV10-1 to TRBJ2-5, with D maybe TRBD1 (5 bases). Trimming removed 2 bases at V and 0 bases at J, with 10 bases between. The CDR3 spans 15 residues. The germline V gene encodes CDR1 WNHNN and CDR2 SYGVQD (reference sequence). CDR3 nucleotides: TGCGCCAGCAGTGAGGCCAAAGGGGACCAAGAGACCCAGTACCTC. It specifies CASSEAKGDQETQYL.

This clonotype was detected many times. The genes are TRBV5-1 and TRBJ2-3; D is undetermined. The CDR3 is 15 residues long. Germline values: CDR1 SGHRS, CDR2 YFSETQ. The V and J ends lost 2 bases and 1 base respectively, with 11 bases between them. Written as DNA, the CDR3 is TGCGCCAGCAGCTTAATAAGTTGGGGCACAGATACGCAGTATTTT. This codes for CASSLISWGTDTQYF.

This clonotype was detected only a few times. The genes are TRBV6-1 and TRBJ1-1; D not resolved. The germline V gene has CDR1 MNHNS and CDR2 SASEGT. Trimming took 5 bases from V and 5 from J, leaving 9 bases between them. This CDR3 comprises 12 residues. The CDR3 nucleotides are TGTGCCAGCAGTAACCGACCGACTGAAGCTTTCTTT. Translated: CASSNRPTEAFF.

This clonotype was seen repeatedly, ten times or more. The chain uses TRBV5-8 and TRBJ1-1; D is perhaps TRBD1 (6 bases). CDR1 is SGHTS and CDR2 is YDEGEE in the germline V gene. The CDR3 has 13 amino acids. V dropped 4 bases and J dropped 0 bases, with 7 bases sitting between them. The CDR3 spells CASSRDMNTEAFF. Here the CDR3 DNA reads TGTGCCAGCAGCAGGGACATGAACACTGAAGCTTTCTTT. Based on the CDR3 plus reference TRBV5-8 and TRBJ1-1, the full variable domain is EAGVTQSPTHLIKTRGQQATLRCSPISGHTSVYWYQQALGLGLQFLLWYDEGEERNRGNFPPRFSGRQFPNYSSELNVNALELEDSALYLCASSRDMNTEAFFGQGTRLTVV.

The chain has TRBV30 and TRBJ2-3, with a possible D match to TRBD1 (5 bases). Trimming removed 1 base at V and 2 bases at J, with 7 bases between. This CDR3 has 13 amino acids. Germline values: CDR1 GTSNPN, CDR2 SVGIG (reference sequence). CDR3 sequence reads: CAWSEGDTDTQYF. The CDR3 DNA sequence: TGTGCCTGGAGTGAAGGGGACACAGATACGCAGTATTTT.

The V and J genes are TRBV3-1 and TRBJ2-6, with 10 bases that match TRBD2. The CDR3 sequence is 17 residues long. V lost 2 bases to trimming and J lost 2 bases; unmatched junction nucleotides: 3. CDR1 and CDR2 (germline): LGHDT, YNNKEL (reference sequence). The CDR3 protein is CASSQRAGGPGANVLTF. The CDR3 DNA sequence: TGTGCCAGCAGCCAAAGAGCGGGAGGGCCTGGGGCCAACGTCCTGACTTTC.

The table lists this clonotype with many counts. V is TRBV5-8 and J is TRBJ1-5, with 10 bases that match TRBD1. This CDR3 contains 15 residues. Unmatched junction bases numbered 4, after V lost 0 bases and J lost 7 bases. Germline CDR1 reads SGHTS; CDR2 reads YDEGEE. Written as DNA, the CDR3 is TGTGCCAGCAGCTTGGGTCCGGGACAGGGGCAGCCCCAGCATTTT. The encoded protein is CASSLGPGQGQPQHF.

This clonotype was recorded a few times. CDR3 sequence: CASSLGSRQHF. CDR3 nucleotide sequence: TGTGCCAGCAGCTTAGGTTCAAGGCAGCATTTT. This chain links TRBV7-2 with TRBJ1-5; D not resolved. V lost 1 base to trimming and J lost 13 bases, with 8 bases between them. Per germline, CDR1 SGHTA and CDR2 FQGNSA. The CDR3 runs 11 residues. The entire variable domain, with the rest obtained from reference TRBV7-2 and TRBJ1-5, is as follows: GAGVSQSPSNKVTEKGKDVELRCDPISGHTALYWYRQSLGQGLEFLIYFQGNSAPDKSGLPSDRFSAERTGGSVSTLTIQRTQQEDSAVYLCASSLGSRQHFGDGTRLSIL.

A note on this clonotype: A clone one base away is much larger, so this may be a read error. The V call is TRBV6-2 or TRBV6-3, the J call TRBJ2-1; TRBD2 matches 10 bases. The CDR3 is 13 amino acids. The V and J ends lost 8 bases and 9 bases, in that order; junction bases with no gene match: 7. Per the germline V gene, CDR1 is MNHEY and CDR2 is SVGEGT. The CDR3: CASGTSENSEQFF. Here the CDR3 DNA reads TGTGCCAGCGGGACTAGCGAAAACAGTGAGCAGTTCTTC.

This clonotype was picked up many times. J is TRBJ2-1 and V is TRBV7-3, with 11 bases aligning to TRBD2. The V gene end was trimmed by 6 bases and the J gene end by 5 bases; junction bases not matched to a gene: 6. CDR1 is SGHTA and CDR2 is FQGTGA in the germline V gene. There are 15 residues in the CDR3. For the CDR3, the DNA is TGTGCCAGCAGTTTAGCGGGAGGGGGTCACAATGAGCAGTTCTTC. It yields the protein CASSLAGGGHNEQFF.

This clonotype has just a few counts. This chain uses TRBV30 with TRBJ2-5; 12 nucleotides line up with TRBD2. In germline, CDR1 is GTSNPN, CDR2 SVGIG (reference sequence). V dropped 1 base and J dropped 6; count of bases not matched to a gene: 3. This CDR3 contains 14 residues. CDR3 amino acids: CAWSGLAGAQTQYF. CDR3 DNA: TGTGCCTGGAGTGGACTAGCGGGAGCGCAGACCCAGTACTTC.

This clonotype has more than one count but fewer than ten. V gene TRBV4-1 combines with J gene TRBJ1-5, with D unresolved. The germline V gene has CDR1 MGHRA and CDR2 YSYEKL. V dropped 1 base and J dropped 4 bases, with 5 bases sitting between them. The CDR3 loop spans 13 amino acids. Here the CDR3 reads CASSQVLNQPQHF. In DNA form, the CDR3 reads TGCGCCAGCAGCCAAGTCCTGAATCAGCCCCAGCATTTT.

This clonotype was seen more than once but under ten times. The chain joins TRBV6-2 or TRBV6-3 to TRBJ2-1; 10 positions agree with TRBD2. Per germline, CDR1 MNHEY and CDR2 SVGEGT. V dropped 8 bases and J dropped 10; count of bases not matched to a gene: 14. The CDR3 sequence is 15 residues long. In nucleotides, the CDR3 is TGTGCCAGCTTGTTAGCGGGAGGAACTAATCAGGAGCAGTTCTTC. This sequence encodes CASLLAGGTNQEQFF.

This clonotype has only a few counts. This sequence joins TRBV30 and TRBJ2-3; no reliable D call. Germline V gives CDR1 GTSNPN, CDR2 SVGIG (reference sequence). This CDR3 comprises 14 residues. Trimming took 4 bases from V and 2 from J, leaving 13 bases between them. The CDR3 region is CAWNIRQATDTQYF. CDR3 sequence (DNA): TGTGCCTGGAATATTCGACAAGCCACAGATACGCAGTATTTT.

In its sample, this clonotype was seen many times. V and J are TRBV5-5 and TRBJ2-7; 15 nucleotides agree with TRBD2. CDR1 is SGHKS and CDR2 is YYEKEE in the germline V gene (reference sequence). The CDR3 has 16 residues. Trimming removed 7 bases from V and 7 bases from J; junction bases left unmatched: 12. The CDR3 loop reads CASGKGLAGGPVEQYF. CDR3 nucleotide sequence: TGTGCCAGCGGCAAAGGACTAGCGGGAGGGCCGGTAGAGCAGTACTTC.

Ten or more counts support this clonotype. V is TRBV29-1 and J is TRBJ2-7; 7 bases are shared with TRBD1. CDR1 is SQVTM, CDR2 ANQGSEA, per germline. The CDR3 covers 11 residues. J was trimmed by 3 bases and V by 6 bases; bases with no gene match: 2. The CDR3 reads CSVGTVYEQYF. The CDR3 coding sequence is TGCAGCGTGGGGACAGTCTACGAGCAGTACTTC.

The chain joins TRBV13 to TRBJ1-2, with 7 positions matching TRBD1. The CDR3 is 16 residues long. V lost 6 bases and J lost 2; bases outside the gene matches: 12. Germline-derived CDR1 and CDR2 are PRHDT and FYEKMQ (reference sequence). The DNA of the CDR3 is TGTGCCAGCAGTTTCCGGGACAGCTTAACCAACTATGGCTACACCTTC. Translating gives CASSFRDSLTNYGYTF.

This clonotype was seen many times. The gene calls are TRBV27 and TRBJ2-7, with D possibly called TRBD1 or TRBD2 (5 bases each). The CDR3 loop spans 13 amino acids. Looked up from germline, CDR1 is MNHEY and CDR2 is SMNVEV (reference sequence). The V end lost 6 bases, the J end lost 4 bases, and 13 bases lay between the germline ends. The CDR3 reads CASSTGAGYEQYF. CDR3 nucleotide sequence: TGTGCCAGCAGCACCGGGGCAGGATACGAGCAGTACTTC.